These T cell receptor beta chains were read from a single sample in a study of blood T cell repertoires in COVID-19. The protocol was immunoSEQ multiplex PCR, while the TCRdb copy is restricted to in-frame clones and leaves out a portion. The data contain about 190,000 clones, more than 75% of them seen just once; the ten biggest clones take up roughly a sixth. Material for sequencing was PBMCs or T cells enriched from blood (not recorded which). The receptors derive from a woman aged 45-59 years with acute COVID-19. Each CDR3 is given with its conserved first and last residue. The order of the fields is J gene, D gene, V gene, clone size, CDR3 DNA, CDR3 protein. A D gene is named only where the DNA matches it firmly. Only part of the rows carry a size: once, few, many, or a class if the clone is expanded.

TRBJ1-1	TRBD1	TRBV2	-	TGTGCCAGCACTAACAGGGGGCCTTTGAACACTGAAGCTTTCTTT	CASTNRGPLNTEAFF
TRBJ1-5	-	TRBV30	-	TGTGCCTGGAGTGGGGGCGCCAATCAGCCCCAGCATTTT	CAWSGGANQPQHF
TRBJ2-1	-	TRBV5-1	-	TGCGCCAGCAGCCCCGCAGGGGTCGGCTCCTACAATGAGCAGTTCTTC	CASSPAGVGSYNEQFF
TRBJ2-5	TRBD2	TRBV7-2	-	TGTGCCAGCAGCTTAGTAGGCGGGGGGGCAATCGTGGAGACCCAGTACTTC	CASSLVGGGAIVETQYF
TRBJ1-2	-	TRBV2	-	TGTGCCAGCAGTGAATATACCGGGAGAAGTAACTATGGCTACACCTTC	CASSEYTGRSNYGYTF
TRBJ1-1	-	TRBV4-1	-	TGCGCCAGCAGCCAAGATTTGACAGGCAACACTGAAGCTTTCTTT	CASSQDLTGNTEAFF
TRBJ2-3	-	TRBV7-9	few	TGTGCCAGCAGCCCTACAGGGAGGGGAGATACGCAGTATTTT	CASSPTGRGDTQYF
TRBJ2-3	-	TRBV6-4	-	TGTGCCAGCAGTGAGCAGGGGCTCGGCACAGATACGCAGTATTTT	CASSEQGLGTDTQYF
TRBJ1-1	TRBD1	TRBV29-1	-	TGCAGCGGCCGACCCGGACAGGGGAACACTGAAGCTTTCTTT	CSGRPGQGNTEAFF
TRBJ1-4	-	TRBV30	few	TGTGCCTGGAGTGTACCCGGGGGTAATGAAAAACTGTTTTTT	CAWSVPGGNEKLFF
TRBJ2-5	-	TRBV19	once	TGTGCCAGTAGTATGAAGCCAGGGGGGCAGACCCAGTACTTC	CASSMKPGGQTQYF
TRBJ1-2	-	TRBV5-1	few	TGCGCCAGCATCGATAGGGCCGGGGGGCATGGCTACACCTTC	CASIDRAGGHGYTF
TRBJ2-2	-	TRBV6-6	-	TGTGCCAGCAGGTCCCGGGGGAACACCGGGGAGCTGTTTTTT	CASRSRGNTGELFF
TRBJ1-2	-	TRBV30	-	TGTGCCTGGAGCTCCTCAGGGTGGTTAGGGGGCTACACCTTC	CAWSSSGWLGGYTF
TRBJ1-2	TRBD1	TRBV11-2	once	TGTGCCAGCAGCCCCGTGGTAAGGGGGCGTAGCTATGGCTACACCTTC	CASSPVVRGRSYGYTF
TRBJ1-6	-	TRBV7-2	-	TGTGCCAGCAGCTTGGGCACCCTTAATTCACCCCTCCACTTT	CASSLGTLNSPLHF